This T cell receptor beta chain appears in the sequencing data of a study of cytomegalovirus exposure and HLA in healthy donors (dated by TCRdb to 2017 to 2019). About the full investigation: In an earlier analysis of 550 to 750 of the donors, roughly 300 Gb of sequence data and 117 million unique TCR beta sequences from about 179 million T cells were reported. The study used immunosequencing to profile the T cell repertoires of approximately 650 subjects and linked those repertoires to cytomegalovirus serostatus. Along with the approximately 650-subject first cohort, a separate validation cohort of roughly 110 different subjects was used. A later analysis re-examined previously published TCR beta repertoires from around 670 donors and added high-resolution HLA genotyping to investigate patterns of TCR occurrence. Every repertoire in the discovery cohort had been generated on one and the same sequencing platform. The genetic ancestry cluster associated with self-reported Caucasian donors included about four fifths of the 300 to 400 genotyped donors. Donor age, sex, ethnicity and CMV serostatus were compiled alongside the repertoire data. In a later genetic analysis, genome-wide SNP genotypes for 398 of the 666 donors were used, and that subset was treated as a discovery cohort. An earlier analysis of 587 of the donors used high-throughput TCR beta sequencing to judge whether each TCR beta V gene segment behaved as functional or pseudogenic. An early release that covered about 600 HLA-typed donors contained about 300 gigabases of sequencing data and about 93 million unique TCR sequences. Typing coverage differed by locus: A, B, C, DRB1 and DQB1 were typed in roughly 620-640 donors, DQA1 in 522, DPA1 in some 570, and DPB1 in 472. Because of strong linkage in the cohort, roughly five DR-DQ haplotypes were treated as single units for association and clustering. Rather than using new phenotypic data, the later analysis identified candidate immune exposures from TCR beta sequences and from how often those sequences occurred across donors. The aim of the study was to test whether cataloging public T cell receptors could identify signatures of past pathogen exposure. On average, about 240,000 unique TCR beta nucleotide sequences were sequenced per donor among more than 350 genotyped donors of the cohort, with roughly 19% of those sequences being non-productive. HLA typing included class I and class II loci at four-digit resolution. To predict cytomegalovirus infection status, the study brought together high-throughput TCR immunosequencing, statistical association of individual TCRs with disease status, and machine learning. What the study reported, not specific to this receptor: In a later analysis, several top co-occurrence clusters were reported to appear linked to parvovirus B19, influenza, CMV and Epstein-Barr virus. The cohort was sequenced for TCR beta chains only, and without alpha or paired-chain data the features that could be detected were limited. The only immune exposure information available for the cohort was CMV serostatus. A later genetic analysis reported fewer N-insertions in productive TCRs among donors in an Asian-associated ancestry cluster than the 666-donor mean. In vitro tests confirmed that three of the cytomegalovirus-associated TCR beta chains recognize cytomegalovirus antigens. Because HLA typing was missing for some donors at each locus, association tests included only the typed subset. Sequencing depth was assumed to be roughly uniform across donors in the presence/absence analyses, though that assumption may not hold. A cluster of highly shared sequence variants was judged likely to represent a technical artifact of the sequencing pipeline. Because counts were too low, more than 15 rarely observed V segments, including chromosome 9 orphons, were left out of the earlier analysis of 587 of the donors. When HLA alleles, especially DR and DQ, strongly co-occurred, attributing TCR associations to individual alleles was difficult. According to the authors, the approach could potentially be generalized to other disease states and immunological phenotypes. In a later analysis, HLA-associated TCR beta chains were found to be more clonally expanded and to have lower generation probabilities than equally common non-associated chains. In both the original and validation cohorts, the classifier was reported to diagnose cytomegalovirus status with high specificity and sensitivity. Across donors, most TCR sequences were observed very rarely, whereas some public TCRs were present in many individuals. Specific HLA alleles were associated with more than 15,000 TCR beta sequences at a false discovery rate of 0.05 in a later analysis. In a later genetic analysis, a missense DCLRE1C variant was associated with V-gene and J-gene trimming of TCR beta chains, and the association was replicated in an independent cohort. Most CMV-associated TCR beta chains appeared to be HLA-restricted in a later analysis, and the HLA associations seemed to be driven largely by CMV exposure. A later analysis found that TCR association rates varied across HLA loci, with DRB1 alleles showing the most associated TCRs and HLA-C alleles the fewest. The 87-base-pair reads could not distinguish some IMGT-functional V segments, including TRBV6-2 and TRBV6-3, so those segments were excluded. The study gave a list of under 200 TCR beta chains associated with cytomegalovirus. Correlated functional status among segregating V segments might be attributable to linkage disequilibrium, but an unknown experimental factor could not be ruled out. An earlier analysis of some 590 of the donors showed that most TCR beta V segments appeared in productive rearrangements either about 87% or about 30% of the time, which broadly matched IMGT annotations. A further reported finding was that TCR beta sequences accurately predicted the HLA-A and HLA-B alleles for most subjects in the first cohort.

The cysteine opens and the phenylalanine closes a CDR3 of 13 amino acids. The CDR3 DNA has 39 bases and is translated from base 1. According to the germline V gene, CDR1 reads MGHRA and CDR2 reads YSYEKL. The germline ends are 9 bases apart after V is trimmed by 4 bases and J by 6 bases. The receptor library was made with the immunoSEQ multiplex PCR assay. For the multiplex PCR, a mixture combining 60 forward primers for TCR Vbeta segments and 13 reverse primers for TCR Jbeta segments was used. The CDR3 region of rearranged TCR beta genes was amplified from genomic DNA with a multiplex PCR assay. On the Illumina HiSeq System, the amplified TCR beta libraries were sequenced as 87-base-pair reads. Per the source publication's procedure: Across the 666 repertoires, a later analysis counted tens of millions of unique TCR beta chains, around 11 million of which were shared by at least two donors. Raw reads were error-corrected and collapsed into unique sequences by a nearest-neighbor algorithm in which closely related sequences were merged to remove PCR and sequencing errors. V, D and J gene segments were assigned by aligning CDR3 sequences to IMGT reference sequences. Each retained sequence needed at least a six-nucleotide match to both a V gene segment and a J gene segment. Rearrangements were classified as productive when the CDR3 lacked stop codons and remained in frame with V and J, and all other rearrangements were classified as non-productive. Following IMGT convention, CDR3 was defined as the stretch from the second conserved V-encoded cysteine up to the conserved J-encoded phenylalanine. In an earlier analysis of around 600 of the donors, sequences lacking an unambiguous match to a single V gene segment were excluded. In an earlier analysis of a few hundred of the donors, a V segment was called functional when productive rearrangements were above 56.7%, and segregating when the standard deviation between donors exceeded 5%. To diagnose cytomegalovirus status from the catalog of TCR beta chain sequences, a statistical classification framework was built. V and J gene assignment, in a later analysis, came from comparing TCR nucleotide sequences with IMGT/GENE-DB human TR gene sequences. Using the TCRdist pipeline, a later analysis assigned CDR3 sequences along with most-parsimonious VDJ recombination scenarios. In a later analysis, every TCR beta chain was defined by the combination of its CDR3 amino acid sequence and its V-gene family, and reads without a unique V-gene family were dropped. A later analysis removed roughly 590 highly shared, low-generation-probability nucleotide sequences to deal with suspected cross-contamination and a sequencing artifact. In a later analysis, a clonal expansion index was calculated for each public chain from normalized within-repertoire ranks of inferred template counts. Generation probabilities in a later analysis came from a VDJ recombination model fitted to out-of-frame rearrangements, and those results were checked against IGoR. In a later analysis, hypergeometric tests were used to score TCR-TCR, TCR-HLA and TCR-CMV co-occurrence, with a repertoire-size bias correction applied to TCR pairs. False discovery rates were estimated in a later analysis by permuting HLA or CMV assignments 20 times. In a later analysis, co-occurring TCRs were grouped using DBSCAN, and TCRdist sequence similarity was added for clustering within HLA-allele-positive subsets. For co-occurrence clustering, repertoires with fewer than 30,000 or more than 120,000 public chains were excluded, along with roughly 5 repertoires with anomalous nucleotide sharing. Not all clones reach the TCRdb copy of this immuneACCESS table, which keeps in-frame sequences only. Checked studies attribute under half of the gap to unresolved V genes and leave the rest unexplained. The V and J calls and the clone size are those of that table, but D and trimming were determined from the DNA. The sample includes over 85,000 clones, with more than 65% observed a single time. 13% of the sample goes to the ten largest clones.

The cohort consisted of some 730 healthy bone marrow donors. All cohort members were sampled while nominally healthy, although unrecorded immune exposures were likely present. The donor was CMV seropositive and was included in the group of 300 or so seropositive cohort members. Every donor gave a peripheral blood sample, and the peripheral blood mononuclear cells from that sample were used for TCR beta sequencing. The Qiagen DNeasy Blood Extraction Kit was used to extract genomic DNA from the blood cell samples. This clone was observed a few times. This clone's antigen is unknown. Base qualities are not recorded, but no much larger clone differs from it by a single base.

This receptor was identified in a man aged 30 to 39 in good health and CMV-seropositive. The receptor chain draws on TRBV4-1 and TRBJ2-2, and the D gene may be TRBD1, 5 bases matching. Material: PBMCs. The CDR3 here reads CASSPVGAGELFF. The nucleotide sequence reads TGCGCCAGCAGCCCCGTAGGGGCCGGGGAGCTGTTTTTT.